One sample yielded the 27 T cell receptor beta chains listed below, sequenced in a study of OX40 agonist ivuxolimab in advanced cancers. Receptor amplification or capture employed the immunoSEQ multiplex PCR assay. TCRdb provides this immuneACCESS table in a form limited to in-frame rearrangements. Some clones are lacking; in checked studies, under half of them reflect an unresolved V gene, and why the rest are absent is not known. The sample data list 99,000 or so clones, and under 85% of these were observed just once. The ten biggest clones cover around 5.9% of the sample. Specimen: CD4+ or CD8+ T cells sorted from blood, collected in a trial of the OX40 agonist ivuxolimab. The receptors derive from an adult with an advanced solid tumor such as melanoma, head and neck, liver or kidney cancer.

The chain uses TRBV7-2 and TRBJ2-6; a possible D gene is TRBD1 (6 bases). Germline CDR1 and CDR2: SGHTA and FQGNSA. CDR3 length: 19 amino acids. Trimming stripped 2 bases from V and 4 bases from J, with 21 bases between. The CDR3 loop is CASSLKSTGTGFGANVLTF. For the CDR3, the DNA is TGTGCCAGCAGCTTAAAGAGCACGGGCACAGGGTTCGGGGCCAACGTCCTGACTTTC. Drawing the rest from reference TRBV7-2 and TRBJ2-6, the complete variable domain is GAGVSQSPSNKVTEKGKDVELRCDPISGHTALYWYRQSLGQGLEFLIYFQGNSAPDKSGLPSDRFSAERTGGSVSTLTIQRTQQEDSAVYLCASSLKSTGTGFGANVLTFGAGSRLTVL.

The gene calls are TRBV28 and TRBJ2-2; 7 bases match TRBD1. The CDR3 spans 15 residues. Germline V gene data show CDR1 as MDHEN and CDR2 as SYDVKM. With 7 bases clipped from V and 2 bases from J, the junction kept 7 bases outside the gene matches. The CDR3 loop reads CASTETGINTGELFF. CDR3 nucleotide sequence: TGTGCCAGCACTGAGACAGGGATTAACACCGGGGAGCTGTTTTTT.

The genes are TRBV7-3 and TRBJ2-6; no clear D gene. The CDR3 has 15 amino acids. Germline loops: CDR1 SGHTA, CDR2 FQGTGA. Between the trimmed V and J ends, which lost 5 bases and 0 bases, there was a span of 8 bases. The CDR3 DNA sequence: TGTGCCAGCAGCCTCGGAAACTCTGGGGCCAACGTCCTGACTTTC. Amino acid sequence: CASSLGNSGANVLTF.

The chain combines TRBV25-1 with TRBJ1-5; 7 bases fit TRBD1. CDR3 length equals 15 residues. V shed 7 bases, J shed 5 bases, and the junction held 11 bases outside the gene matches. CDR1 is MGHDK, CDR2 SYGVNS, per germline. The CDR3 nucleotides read TGTGCCAGCACTACAATCGACAGGGTTGATCAGCCCCAGCATTTT. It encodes CASTTIDRVDQPQHF.

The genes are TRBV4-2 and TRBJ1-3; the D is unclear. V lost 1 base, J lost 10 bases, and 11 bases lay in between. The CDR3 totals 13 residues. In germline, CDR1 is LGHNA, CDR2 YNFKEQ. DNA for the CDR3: TGTGCCAGCAGCCAAGCATCGGGCCCAACCATATATTTT. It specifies CASSQASGPTIYF.

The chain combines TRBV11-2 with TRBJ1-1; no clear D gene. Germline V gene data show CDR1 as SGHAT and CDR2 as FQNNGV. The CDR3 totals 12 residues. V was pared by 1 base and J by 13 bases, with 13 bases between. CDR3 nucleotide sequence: TGTGCCAGCAGCTTAGGCCGGGTGGTGGATTTCTTT. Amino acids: CASSLGRVVDFF.

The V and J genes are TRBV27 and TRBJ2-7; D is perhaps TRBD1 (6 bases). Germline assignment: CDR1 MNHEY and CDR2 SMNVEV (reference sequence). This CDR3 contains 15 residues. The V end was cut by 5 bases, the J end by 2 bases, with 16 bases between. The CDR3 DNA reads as TGTGCCAGCAGTCCCCTTGACAGGTCCCCCTACGAGCAGTACTTC. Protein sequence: CASSPLDRSPYEQYF.

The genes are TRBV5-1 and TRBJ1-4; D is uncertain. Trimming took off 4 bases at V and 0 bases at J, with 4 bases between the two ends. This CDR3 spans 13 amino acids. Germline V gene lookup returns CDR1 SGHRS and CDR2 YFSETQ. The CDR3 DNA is TGCGCCAGCAGCCGGGCAACTAATGAAAAACTGTTTTTT. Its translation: CASSRATNEKLFF.

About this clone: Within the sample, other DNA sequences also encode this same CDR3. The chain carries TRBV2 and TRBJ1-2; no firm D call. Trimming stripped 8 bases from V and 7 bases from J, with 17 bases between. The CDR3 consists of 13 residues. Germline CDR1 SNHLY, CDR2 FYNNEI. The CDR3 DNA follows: TGTGCCAGCTCAGACTCGCCCCGCGGTGGCTACACCTTC. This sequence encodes CASSDSPRGGYTF.

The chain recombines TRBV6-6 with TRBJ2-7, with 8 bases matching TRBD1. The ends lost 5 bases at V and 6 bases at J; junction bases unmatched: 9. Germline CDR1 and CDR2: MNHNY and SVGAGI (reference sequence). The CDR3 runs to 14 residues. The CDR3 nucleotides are TGTGCCAGCAGTAGTGCAGGGGGCGGGCGCGAGCAGTACTTC. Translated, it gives CASSSAGGGREQYF.

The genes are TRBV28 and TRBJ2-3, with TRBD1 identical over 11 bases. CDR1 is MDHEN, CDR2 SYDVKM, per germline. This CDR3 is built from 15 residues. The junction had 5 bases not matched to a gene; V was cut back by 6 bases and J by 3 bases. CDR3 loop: CASSRDRGKTDTQYF. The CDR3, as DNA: TGTGCCAGCAGCCGGGACAGGGGGAAGACAGATACGCAGTATTTT.

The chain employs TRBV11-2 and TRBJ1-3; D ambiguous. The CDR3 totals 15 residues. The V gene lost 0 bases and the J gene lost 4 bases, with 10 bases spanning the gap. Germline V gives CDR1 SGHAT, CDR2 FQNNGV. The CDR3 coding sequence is TGTGCCAGCAGCTTAGATGGGAGTACCGGAAACACCATATATTTT. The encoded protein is CASSLDGSTGNTIYF.

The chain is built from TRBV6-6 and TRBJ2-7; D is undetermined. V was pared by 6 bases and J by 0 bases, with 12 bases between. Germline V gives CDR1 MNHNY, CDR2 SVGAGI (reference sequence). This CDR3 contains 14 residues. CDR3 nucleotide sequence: TGTGCCAGCAGACCAAGACGGCCCTCCTACGAGCAGTACTTC. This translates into CASRPRRPSYEQYF.

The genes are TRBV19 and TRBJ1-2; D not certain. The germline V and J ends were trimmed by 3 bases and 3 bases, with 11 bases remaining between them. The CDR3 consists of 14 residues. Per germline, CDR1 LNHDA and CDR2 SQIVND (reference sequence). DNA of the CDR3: TGTGCCAGTAGTATCGAGCCTCGGGACTATGGCTACACCTTC. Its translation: CASSIEPRDYGYTF.

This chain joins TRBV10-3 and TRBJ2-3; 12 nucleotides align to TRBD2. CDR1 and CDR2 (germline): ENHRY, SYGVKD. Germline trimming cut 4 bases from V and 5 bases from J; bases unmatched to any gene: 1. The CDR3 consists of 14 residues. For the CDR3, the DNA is TGTGCCATCAGTGGGACTAGCGGGGAAGATACGCAGTATTTT. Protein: CAISGTSGEDTQYF.

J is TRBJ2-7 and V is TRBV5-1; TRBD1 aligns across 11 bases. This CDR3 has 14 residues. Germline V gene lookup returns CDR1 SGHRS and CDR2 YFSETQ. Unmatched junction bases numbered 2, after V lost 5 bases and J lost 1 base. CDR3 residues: CASRGQGESYEQYF. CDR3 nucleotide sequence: TGCGCCAGCAGGGGACAGGGGGAGTCCTACGAGCAGTACTTC.

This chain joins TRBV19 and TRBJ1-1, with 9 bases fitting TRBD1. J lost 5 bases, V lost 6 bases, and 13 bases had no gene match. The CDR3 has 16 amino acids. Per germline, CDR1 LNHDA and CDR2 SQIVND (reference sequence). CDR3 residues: CASSSLGTGSDTEAFF. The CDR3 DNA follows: TGTGCCAGTAGCTCCCTAGGGACAGGGTCTGATACTGAAGCTTTCTTT. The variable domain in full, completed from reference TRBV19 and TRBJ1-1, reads DGGITQSPKYLFRKEGQNVTLSCEQNLNHDAMYWYRQDPGQGLRLIYYSQIVNDFQKGDIAEGYSVSREKKESFPLTVTSAQKNPTAFYLCASSSLGTGSDTEAFFGQGTRLTVV.

The CDR3 is CASSEDSSSGNTIYF. CDR3 nucleotides: TGTGCCAGCAGTGAAGACAGCTCCTCTGGAAACACCATATATTTT. The V and J genes are TRBV2 and TRBJ1-3; no clear D gene. Looked up from germline, CDR1 is SNHLY and CDR2 is FYNNEI. The V end lost 1 base, the J end lost 0 bases, and 7 bases lay between the germline ends. The CDR3 contains 15 residues.

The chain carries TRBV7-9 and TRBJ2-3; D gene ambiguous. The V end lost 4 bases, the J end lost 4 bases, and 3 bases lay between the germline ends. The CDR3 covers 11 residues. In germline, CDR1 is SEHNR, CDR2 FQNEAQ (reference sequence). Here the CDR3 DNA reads TGTGCCAGCAGCTCGTCAGATACGCAGTATTTT. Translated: CASSSSDTQYF.

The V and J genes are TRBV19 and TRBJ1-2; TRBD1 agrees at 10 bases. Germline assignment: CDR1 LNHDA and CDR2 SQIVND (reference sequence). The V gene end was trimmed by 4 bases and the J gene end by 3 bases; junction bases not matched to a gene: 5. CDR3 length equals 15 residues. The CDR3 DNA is TGTGCCAGTAGTAACCCCGGGACAGGGGACTATGGCTACACCTTC. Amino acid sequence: CASSNPGTGDYGYTF.

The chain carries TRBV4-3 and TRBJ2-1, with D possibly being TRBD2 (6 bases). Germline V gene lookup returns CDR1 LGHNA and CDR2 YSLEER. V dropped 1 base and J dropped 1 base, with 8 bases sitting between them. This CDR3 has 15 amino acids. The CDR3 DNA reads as TGCGCCAGCAGCCAAGCGGGGGAATCCTACAATGAGCAGTTCTTC. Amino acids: CASSQAGESYNEQFF.

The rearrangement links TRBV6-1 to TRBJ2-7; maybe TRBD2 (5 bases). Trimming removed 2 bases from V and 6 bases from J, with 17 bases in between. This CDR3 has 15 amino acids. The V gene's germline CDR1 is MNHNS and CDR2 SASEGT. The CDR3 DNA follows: TGTGCCAGCAGTGAAAGGGAGCGAAGGGCGTCCGAGCAGTACTTC. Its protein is CASSERERRASEQYF.

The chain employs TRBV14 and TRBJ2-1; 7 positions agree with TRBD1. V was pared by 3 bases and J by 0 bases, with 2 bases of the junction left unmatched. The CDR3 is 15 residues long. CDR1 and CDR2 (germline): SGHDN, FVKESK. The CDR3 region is CASSQTGNSYNEQFF. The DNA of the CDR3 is TGTGCCAGCAGCCAGACAGGGAACTCCTACAATGAGCAGTTCTTC. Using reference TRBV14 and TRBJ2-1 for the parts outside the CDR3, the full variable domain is EAGVTQFPSHSVIEKGQTVTLRCDPISGHDNLYWYRRVMGKEIKFLLHFVKESKQDESGMPNNRFLAERTGGTYSTLKVQPAELEDSGVYFCASSQTGNSYNEQFFGPGTRLTVL.

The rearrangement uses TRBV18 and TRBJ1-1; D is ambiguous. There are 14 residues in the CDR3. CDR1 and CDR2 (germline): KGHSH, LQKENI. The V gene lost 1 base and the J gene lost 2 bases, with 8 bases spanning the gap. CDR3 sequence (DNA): TGTGCCAGCTCACCACAATTTAGAAACACTGAAGCTTTCTTT. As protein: CASSPQFRNTEAFF.

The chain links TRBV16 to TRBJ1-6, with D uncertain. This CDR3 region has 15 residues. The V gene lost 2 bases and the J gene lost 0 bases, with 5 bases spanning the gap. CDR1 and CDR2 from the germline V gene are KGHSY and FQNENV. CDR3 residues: CASSQVSSYNSPLHF. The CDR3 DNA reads TGTGCCAGCAGCCAAGTCAGCTCCTATAATTCACCCCTCCACTTT.

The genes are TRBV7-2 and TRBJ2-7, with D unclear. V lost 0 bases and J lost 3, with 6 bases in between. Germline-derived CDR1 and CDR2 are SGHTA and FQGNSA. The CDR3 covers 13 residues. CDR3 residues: CASSLAVFYEQYF. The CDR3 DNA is TGTGCCAGCAGCTTAGCTGTATTCTACGAGCAGTACTTC.

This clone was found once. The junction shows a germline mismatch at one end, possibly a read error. The CDR3 coding sequence is TGTGCCAGCAGCGTCCAGCGGGGGGCCTATAATGAGCAGTTCTTC. As protein: CASSVQRGAYNEQFF. The chain couples TRBV9 to TRBJ2-1; 9 positions agree with TRBD2. The germline V gene encodes CDR1 SGDLS and CDR2 YYNGEE. The CDR3 runs to 15 residues.